These 27 T cell receptor beta chains originate from one sample sequenced in a study of blood T cell repertoires in COVID-19. This table comes from immunoSEQ multiplex PCR, and its TCRdb copy is limited to in-frame clones, with some not included. The data hold roughly 190,000 clones, with roughly 81% observed a single time. Material for sequencing was peripheral blood. These receptor sequences come from a woman between 65 and 79 years old with active or convalescent COVID-19.

The chain couples TRBV5-4 to TRBJ2-2; tentative D call: TRBD1 (6 bases). Germline CDR1 SGHNT, CDR2 YYREEE (reference sequence). The CDR3 is made up of 13 amino acids. The V end was cut by 2 bases, the J end by 8 bases, with 10 bases between. CDR3 nucleotide sequence: TGTGCCAGCAGCTTAATGGGGGCGGGGGAGCTGTTTTTT. Its translation: CASSLMGAGELFF.

The rearrangement uses TRBV5-1 and TRBJ1-1; D is uncertain. The CDR3 contains 15 residues. V dropped 4 bases and J dropped 0 bases, with 13 bases sitting between them. CDR1 and CDR2 (germline): SGHRS, YFSETQ. The CDR3 spells CASSPAAAMNTEAFF. The CDR3 nucleotides read TGCGCCAGCAGCCCGGCGGCCGCCATGAACACTGAAGCTTTCTTT.

J is TRBJ2-2 and V is TRBV28; 7 bases fit TRBD2. V dropped 6 bases and J dropped 1; count of bases not matched to a gene: 2. Germline V gene lookup returns CDR1 MDHEN and CDR2 SYDVKM. This CDR3 is built from 14 residues. The CDR3 spells CASRQRGNTGELFF. As DNA, the CDR3 is TGTGCCAGCAGACAGCGGGGGAACACCGGGGAGCTGTTTTTT.

The V call is TRBV12-3 or TRBV12-4, the J call TRBJ2-5, with D possibly being TRBD2 (6 bases). V was pared by 6 bases and J by 8 bases, with 13 bases between. This CDR3 comprises 12 residues. The CDR3 sequence: CASSNSGVTQYF. The CDR3, as DNA: TGTGCCAGCAGCAACTCGGGAGTCACCCAGTACTTC.

This clone has a single count. The gene calls are TRBV7-2 and TRBJ2-7, with 7 bases matching TRBD1. There are 15 residues in the CDR3. CDR1 and CDR2 (germline): SGHTA, FQGNSA. The J segment lost 3 bases and the V segment lost 5 bases, leaving 10 bases of the junction unmatched. CDR3 sequence: CASSTRTGSLYEQYF. CDR3 nucleotides: TGTGCCAGCAGCACCCGGACAGGCTCCCTCTACGAGCAGTACTTC.

The genes are TRBV4-2 and TRBJ2-7; a possible D gene is TRBD2 (5 bases). The ends were cut back, 0 bases at V and 0 bases at J, with 9 bases in the middle. The CDR3 runs 15 residues. CDR1 and CDR2 (germline): LGHNA, YNFKEQ. The CDR3 is CASSQDGRASYEQYF. Written as DNA, the CDR3 is TGTGCCAGCAGCCAAGATGGGCGGGCCTCCTACGAGCAGTACTTC.

The J gene is TRBJ1-3, the V gene TRBV15; D not certain. Germline V gene sequence: CDR1 LNHNV, CDR2 YYDKDF (reference sequence). The germline V and J ends were trimmed by 1 base and 2 bases, with 3 bases remaining between them. The CDR3 sequence is 13 residues long. For the CDR3, the DNA is TGTGCCACCAGCAGAGGGCCTGGAAACACCATATATTTT. Its protein product is CATSRGPGNTIYF.

The chain uses TRBV6-2 or TRBV6-3 and TRBJ1-2; tentative D call: TRBD1 (6 bases). The CDR3 has 15 amino acids. Germline CDR1 MNHEY, CDR2 SVGEGT. Trimming stripped 0 bases from V and 4 bases from J, with 12 bases between. The CDR3 coding sequence is TGTGCCAGCAGTTACTCAGGAGGCAGGGGCTATGGCTACACCTTC. It translates to CASSYSGGRGYGYTF.

The chain couples TRBV5-8 to TRBJ1-2, with 7 positions matching TRBD1. The CDR3 has 15 residues. Unmatched junction bases numbered 16, after V lost 6 bases and J lost 8 bases. Germline values: CDR1 SGHTS, CDR2 YDEGEE. CDR3 amino acids: CASIRQGMLLQGYTF. As DNA, the CDR3 is TGTGCCAGCATACGACAGGGTATGCTTCTTCAGGGCTACACCTTC.

The chain links TRBV28 to TRBJ2-1; TRBD2 might be the D (5 bases). This CDR3 is built from 16 residues. Germline lookup yields CDR1 MDHEN and CDR2 SYDVKM. V lost 4 bases and J 0 bases, leaving 13 bases between the germline ends. CDR3: CASSSHDTSSYNEQFF. CDR3 bases: TGTGCCAGCAGTTCCCACGACACTAGCTCCTACAATGAGCAGTTCTTC. Full variable domain (missing parts from reference TRBV28 and TRBJ2-1): DVKVTQSSRYLVKRTGEKVFLECVQDMDHENMFWYRQDPGLGLRLIYFSYDVKMKEKGDIPEGYSVSREKKERFSLILESASTNQTSMYLCASSSHDTSSYNEQFFGPGTRLTVL.

This clone was observed a single time. The V gene is TRBV30, the J gene TRBJ1-1, with unresolved D. Germline V gene sequence: CDR1 GTSNPN, CDR2 SVGIG (reference sequence). The CDR3 covers 13 residues. With 2 bases removed from V and 1 base from J, the gap between germline ends came to 8 bases. In DNA, the CDR3 is TGTGCCTGGAGTAGCAGCGAGAACACTGAAGCTTTCTTT. Its translation: CAWSSSENTEAFF.

This clone is a singleton in its sample. The gene calls are TRBV3-1 (or the pseudogene TRBV3-2) and TRBJ2-1, with 7 bases identical to TRBD2. The CDR3 totals 16 residues. Per germline, CDR1 LGHDT and CDR2 YNNKEL (reference sequence). The junction had 11 bases not matched to a gene; V was cut back by 4 bases and J by 5 bases. CDR3 region: CASSLRMGLHDNEQFF. For the CDR3, the DNA is TGTGCCAGCAGCCTCCGCATGGGACTACATGACAATGAGCAGTTCTTC.

The chain couples TRBV5-4 to TRBJ2-3; unclear D gene. Germline values: CDR1 SGHNT, CDR2 YYREEE (reference sequence). The V and J ends lost 4 bases and 5 bases respectively, with 8 bases between them. CDR3 length: 12 residues. CDR3 nucleotides: TGTGCCAGCAGCAGGCAGGAAGATACGCAGTATTTT. As protein: CASSRQEDTQYF.

This chain uses TRBV2 with TRBJ2-5; 11 bases are a match to TRBD2. Germline-derived CDR1 and CDR2 are SNHLY and FYNNEI. V shed 7 bases and J 2 bases; nucleotides not matched to a gene: 3. This CDR3 has 14 residues. The CDR3: CASTSGRRQETQYF. The DNA for the CDR3 is TGTGCCAGCACTAGCGGGAGGAGGCAAGAGACCCAGTACTTC.

This clone was observed a handful of times. The chain employs TRBV2 and TRBJ1-1; TRBD1 is a possible D gene (6 bases). V was trimmed by 3 bases and J by 1 base, leaving 9 bases between them. CDR1 and CDR2 (germline): SNHLY, FYNNEI. The CDR3 is made up of 14 amino acids. Here the CDR3 DNA reads TGTGCCAGCAGTGAGGGGGCGTGGAACACTGAAGCTTTCTTT. This translates into CASSEGAWNTEAFF.

The rearrangement links TRBV4-1 to TRBJ1-4; 8 positions agree with TRBD1. The J segment lost 6 bases and the V segment lost 2 bases, leaving 2 bases of the junction unmatched. Germline values: CDR1 MGHRA, CDR2 YSYEKL. The CDR3 is 14 residues long. For the CDR3, the DNA is TGCGCCAGCAGCCAATGGGGACAGGATGAAAAACTGTTTTTT. This translates into CASSQWGQDEKLFF.

This clone has only a few counts. The chain has TRBV10-1 and TRBJ2-7, with D possibly being TRBD2 (6 bases). This CDR3 is built from 11 residues. Trimming removed 3 bases from V and 13 bases from J, with 13 bases in between. The germline CDR1 and CDR2 sequences are WNHNN and SYGVQD (reference sequence). The CDR3 DNA reads TGCGCCAGCAGTGATTTCAGGGAGGTTTACTTC. Translation gives CASSDFREVYF.

The CDR3 sequence: CASSLLTGTGSWEQYF. CDR3 DNA sequence: TGTGCCAGCAGTTTACTCACCGGGACAGGGTCGTGGGAGCAGTACTTC. This rearrangement joins TRBV27 to TRBJ2-7; TRBD1 matches at 9 bases. The CDR3 has 16 residues. In germline, CDR1 is MNHEY, CDR2 SMNVEV (reference sequence). Trimming took 2 bases from V and 7 from J; bases not matched to a gene: 12.

V usage is TRBV30 and J usage is TRBJ2-2; TRBD2 aligns across 15 bases. With V trimmed by 3 bases and J by 3 bases, 11 bases remained unmatched. This CDR3 region has 19 residues. The V gene's germline CDR1 is GTSNPN and CDR2 SVGIG (reference sequence). The CDR3 sequence is CAWREVWTSGRAYTGELFF. For the CDR3, the DNA is TGTGCCTGGAGAGAAGTATGGACTAGCGGGAGGGCCTACACCGGGGAGCTGTTTTTT.

The J gene is TRBJ2-6, the V gene TRBV5-1; 9 nucleotides match TRBD1. The germline CDR1 and CDR2 sequences are SGHRS and YFSETQ. The length of the CDR3 is 16 residues. V gave up 4 bases and J gave up 4 bases; unmatched junction bases: 6. The CDR3 nucleotides are TGCGCCAGCAGCCCGGGGACAGGGAGAGGGGCCAACGTCCTGACTTTC. The encoded protein is CASSPGTGRGANVLTF.

The chain joins TRBV18 to TRBJ2-7; D possibly corresponds to TRBD2 (5 bases). The ends were cut back, 3 bases at V and 0 bases at J, with 9 bases in the middle. This CDR3 region has 14 residues. In germline, CDR1 is KGHSH, CDR2 LQKENI. The CDR3 DNA reads TGTGCCAGCTCACCGGACTGGCCCTCCTACGAGCAGTACTTC. Translating gives CASSPDWPSYEQYF.

The chain combines TRBV20-1 with TRBJ1-3, with 8 bases that match TRBD1. With V trimmed by 3 bases and J by 6 bases, 7 bases remained unmatched. Germline values: CDR1 DFQATT, CDR2 SNEGSKA (reference sequence). CDR3 length: 14 residues. The CDR3 protein is CSASKTGGLNTIYF. The CDR3 DNA sequence: TGCAGTGCTAGTAAAACAGGGGGGTTAAACACCATATATTTT.

In its sample, this clone was seen once. The chain recombines TRBV15 with TRBJ1-1, with D maybe TRBD1 (6 bases). Trimming took off 4 bases at V and 0 bases at J, with 24 bases between the two ends. This CDR3 contains 19 residues. CDR1 and CDR2 (germline): LNHNV, YYDKDF (reference sequence). CDR3 nucleotide sequence: TGTGCCACCAGCAAACCTGCTACAGGGACCCAATTCATGAACACTGAAGCTTTCTTT. This encodes CATSKPATGTQFMNTEAFF.

This chain joins TRBV11-2 and TRBJ1-4; D uncertain. V lost 4 bases and J 8 bases, leaving 23 bases between the germline ends. Germline loops: CDR1 SGHAT, CDR2 FQNNGV. This CDR3 spans 17 amino acids. CDR3 sequence (DNA): TGTGCCAGCAGCTCCAACCAACCTCTACTAGTTACGGAAAAACTGTTTTTT. Translating it yields CASSSNQPLLVTEKLFF.

The chain couples TRBV24-1 to TRBJ2-1, with 7 bases lining up with TRBD2. CDR1 is KGHDR and CDR2 is SFDVKD in the germline V gene. The CDR3 sequence is 16 residues long. V gave up 8 bases and J gave up 2 bases; unmatched junction bases: 11. CDR3 in amino acids: CATTPLTSPAYNEQFF. In DNA form, the CDR3 reads TGTGCCACCACACCCCTGACTAGCCCGGCCTACAATGAGCAGTTCTTC.

The chain uses TRBV24-1 and TRBJ2-2, with a tentative D call TRBD1 (5 bases). The V gene's germline CDR1 is KGHDR and CDR2 SFDVKD. V gave up 9 bases and J gave up 7 bases, with 8 bases separating them. The CDR3 covers 11 residues. Here the CDR3 DNA reads TGTGCCACCTCCCAGGGCGGGGAGCTGTTTTTT. Encoded protein: CATSQGGELFF.

The genes are TRBV18 and TRBJ2-7; 9 bases are a match to TRBD2. Germline CDR1 KGHSH, CDR2 LQKENI. This CDR3 is built from 16 residues. J lost 7 bases, V lost 1 base, and 11 bases had no gene match. This CDR3 reads CASSPRGLAPGGEQYF. The CDR3 DNA follows: TGTGCCAGCTCACCACGGGGACTAGCCCCCGGTGGTGAGCAGTACTTC.